These 22 T cell receptor beta chains share one sample of origin, sequenced in a study of regulatory T cells in long-lasting Graves disease. Time point here: persistent/refractory GD, antithyroid drugs over 5 years with positive TRAb. Preparation of the TCR library used RNA extracted from PBMCs. The TCR beta library used iRepertoire HTBI primers with Arm-PCR amplification of CDR3. TCRdb reanalysed the multiplex PCR reads using MiXCR and keeps one entry per CDR3 protein. The table includes over 650,000 distinct CDR3 sequences, 25% to 35% detected once. Here the sequenced sample was peripheral blood mononuclear cells (PBMCs), taken when the disease was refractory, from a patient treated with antithyroid drugs. These receptors all stem from a female donor with Graves disease.

The J gene is TRBJ2-1, the V gene TRBV11-2; no firm D call. V was pared by 5 bases and J by 9 bases, with 14 bases between. The CDR3 is 13 amino acids. Germline lookup yields CDR1 SGHAT and CDR2 FQNNGV. In DNA form, the CDR3 reads TGTGCCAGCAGCCAAGATAAGCTTCTTGAGCAGTTCTTC. Amino acid sequence: CASSQDKLLEQFF. The full variable domain, completed using reference TRBV11-2 and TRBJ2-1, is EAGVAQSPRYKIIEKRQSVAFWCNPISGHATLYWYQQILGQGPKLLIQFQNNGVVDDSQLPKDRFSAERLKGVDSTLKIQPAKLEDSAVYLCASSQDKLLEQFFGPGTRLTVL.

A few counts support this clonotype. The rearrangement uses TRBV29-1 and TRBJ1-2; D is possibly TRBD1 (6 bases). CDR3 length equals 12 residues. Trimming stripped 4 bases from V and 8 bases from J, with 14 bases between. Per germline, CDR1 SQVTM and CDR2 ANQGSEA. The CDR3 protein is CSVVYGGLGYTF. The CDR3 DNA reads TGCAGCGTTGTGTACGGGGGGCTCGGCTACACCTTC.

V usage is TRBV3-1 and J usage is TRBJ2-5; D could derive from TRBD1 or TRBD2 (6 bases each). The CDR3 sequence is 15 residues long. Trimming took off 5 bases at V and 3 bases at J, with 16 bases between the two ends. CDR1 and CDR2 (germline): LGHDT, YNNKEL (reference sequence). The CDR3 is CASSLPGASEETQYF. The CDR3, as DNA: TGTGCCAGCAGCTTGCCGGGGGCTTCGGAAGAGACCCAGTACTTC.

CDR3: CASSDRRTGPGELFF. DNA of the CDR3: TGTGCCAGCAGTGACCGGCGGACTGGGCCCGGGGAGCTGTTTTTT. The chain recombines TRBV6-1 with TRBJ2-2; a weak D match, TRBD2 (5 bases). The CDR3 spans 15 residues. Trimming removed 3 bases at V and 6 bases at J, with 14 bases between. Germline V CDR1 and CDR2: MNHNS, SASEGT.

This clonotype was picked up many times. The genes are TRBV11-2 and TRBJ2-7; TRBD2 matches at 7 bases. The CDR3 totals 14 residues. CDR1 is SGHAT and CDR2 is FQNNGV in the germline V gene. Trimming cost V 5 bases and J 2 bases; bases outside gene matches: 6. The CDR3 protein is CASSPSRETYEQYF. For the CDR3, the DNA is TGTGCCAGCAGCCCGTCGCGGGAGACCTACGAGCAGTACTTC. Combining the CDR3 with reference TRBV11-2 and TRBJ2-7 gives the whole variable domain EAGVAQSPRYKIIEKRQSVAFWCNPISGHATLYWYQQILGQGPKLLIQFQNNGVVDDSQLPKDRFSAERLKGVDSTLKIQPAKLEDSAVYLCASSPSRETYEQYFGPGTRLTVT.

The gene calls are TRBV7-9 and TRBJ1-1; TRBD1 is a possible D gene (5 bases). Trimming shortened V by 6 bases and J by 4 bases, and 15 bases separated the two germline ends. Looked up from germline, CDR1 is SEHNR and CDR2 is FQNEAQ (reference sequence). The CDR3 contains 14 residues. The CDR3 DNA is TGTGCCAGCAGTTTACACCAGGGCAGCACTGAAGCTTTCTTT. Translating it yields CASSLHQGSTEAFF.

This clonotype was found a few times. Here the CDR3 DNA reads TGTGCCAGCAGCCAAGGGACAGGGTTCGTCACTGAAGCTTTCTTT. Translation gives CASSQGTGFVTEAFF. This chain joins TRBV3-1 and TRBJ1-1; 8 positions match TRBD1. Trimming took 1 base from V and 4 from J; bases not matched to a gene: 5. From germline, CDR1 is LGHDT and CDR2 YNNKEL (reference sequence). CDR3 size: 15 residues.

This clonotype was seen only a few times. The V gene is TRBV15, the J gene TRBJ1-5, with unresolved D. The germline V gene has CDR1 LNHNV and CDR2 YYDKDF (reference sequence). V was shortened by 0 bases and J by 6 bases, with 18 bases between the two germline ends. The CDR3 runs 17 residues. The CDR3 DNA is TGTGCCACCAGCAGAGAGGATGCTTGGGTGGGGAGTCAGCCCCAGCATTTT. Protein: CATSREDAWVGSQPQHF.

This clonotype was seen more than once but under ten times. V gene TRBV6-1 combines with J gene TRBJ1-1; D uncertain. V was shortened by 5 bases and J by 5 bases, with 9 bases between the two germline ends. Germline V gene data show CDR1 as MNHNS and CDR2 as SASEGT. CDR3 length equals 12 residues. CDR3 amino acids: CASSQRGTEAFF. DNA for the CDR3: TGTGCCAGCAGTCAAAGAGGGACTGAAGCTTTCTTT.

This clonotype was detected many times. The DNA for the CDR3 is TGTGCCAGCAGCCGAATCGGGTCCACCTATGGCTACACCTTC. Its protein is CASSRIGSTYGYTF. The chain has TRBV11-2 and TRBJ1-2; no clear D gene. The CDR3 loop spans 14 amino acids. CDR1 and CDR2 from the germline V gene are SGHAT and FQNNGV. Trimming stripped 5 bases from V and 4 bases from J, with 14 bases between.

Details on this clonotype: Mismatch with germline at one junction end may stem from a read error. The V call is TRBV19, the J call TRBJ1-1, with 7 bases matching TRBD1. The CDR3 totals 15 residues. CDR1 is LNHDA, CDR2 SQIVND, per germline (reference sequence). The CDR3 here is CASSIVGQPYTEVFF. The DNA for the CDR3 is TGTGCCAGTAGTATAGTGGGACAGCCCTACACTGAAGTTTTCTTT.

The V call is TRBV3-1, the J call TRBJ2-7; tentatively, D is TRBD2 (5 bases). Germline V gene lookup returns CDR1 LGHDT and CDR2 YNNKEL (reference sequence). The V end was cut by 0 bases, the J end by 12 bases, with 15 bases between. CDR3 length: 13 residues. The CDR3 coding sequence is TGTGCCAGCAGCCAAGACCCGGGGATAGGGTGGTACTTC. Translated: CASSQDPGIGWYF.

The chain joins TRBV29-1 to TRBJ2-5; 7 nucleotides match TRBD1. J was trimmed by 3 bases and V by 5 bases; bases with no gene match: 3. Germline V gene lookup returns CDR1 SQVTM and CDR2 ANQGSEA. The CDR3 covers 12 residues. The CDR3 is CSVFGQEETQYF. As DNA, the CDR3 is TGCAGCGTTTTTGGACAGGAAGAGACCCAGTACTTC. The complete variable domain, with remaining parts taken from reference TRBV29-1 and TRBJ2-5, reads SAVISQKPSRDICQRGTSLTIQCQVDSQVTMMFWYRQQPGQSLTLIATANQGSEATYESGFVIDKFPISRPNLTFSTLTVSNMSPEDSSIYLCSVFGQEETQYFGPGTRLLVL.

This clonotype was detected a few times. The chain employs TRBV12-3 or TRBV12-4 and TRBJ1-1; the match to TRBD1 covers 7 bases. Trimming removed 4 bases from V and 8 bases from J; junction bases left unmatched: 7. This CDR3 comprises 13 residues. The CDR3 reads CASSYRGGMEAFF. The CDR3 coding sequence is TGTGCCAGCAGTTACCGAGGGGGCATGGAAGCTTTCTTT.

This clonotype came up a few times. This chain joins TRBV4-1 and TRBJ2-5; 15 bases align to TRBD2. The germline V gene encodes CDR1 MGHRA and CDR2 YSYEKL. The trim removed 0 bases at V and 5 bases at J, leaving 7 bases unmatched. The CDR3 runs to 18 residues. The CDR3 nucleotides are TGCGCCAGCAGCCAAGATGGACTAGCGGGAGGGTTGGGCGAGACCCAGTACTTC. Translated, it gives CASSQDGLAGGLGETQYF.

The table lists this clonotype with many counts. The V call is TRBV20-1, the J call TRBJ1-2; 7 bases fit TRBD1. This CDR3 comprises 13 residues. V trimming: 6 bases; J trimming: 1 base; junction bases outside the gene matches: 5. Germline assignment: CDR1 DFQATT and CDR2 SNEGSKA (reference sequence). The CDR3 loop reads CSARTGDNYGYTF. CDR3 DNA: TGCAGTGCCCGGACAGGCGATAACTATGGCTACACCTTC.

This chain connects TRBV12-3 or TRBV12-4 to TRBJ1-6; D remains ambiguous. The CDR3 length is 15 residues. V was shortened by 0 bases and J by 9 bases, with 12 bases between the two germline ends. CDR3 protein: CASSLARRASSPLHF. CDR3 nucleotides: TGTGCCAGCAGTTTAGCCCGGAGGGCCAGTTCACCCCTCCACTTT.

CDR3 loop: CASSQTGGLVPLAKNIQYF. DNA of the CDR3: TGTGCCAGCAGCCAGACAGGGGGGCTGGTTCCGCTAGCCAAAAACATTCAGTACTTC. This chain links TRBV7-9 with TRBJ2-4; 9 bases line up with TRBD1. There are 19 residues in the CDR3. V shed 5 bases, J shed 0 bases, and the junction held 14 bases outside the gene matches. Germline V gene sequence: CDR1 SEHNR, CDR2 FQNEAQ (reference sequence).

There are a few counts of this clonotype. V gene TRBV2 combines with J gene TRBJ1-2; 10 nucleotides line up with TRBD1. V lost 6 bases, J lost 0 bases, and 10 bases stayed unmatched. There are 17 residues in the CDR3. Germline V gene lookup returns CDR1 SNHLY and CDR2 FYNNEI. The CDR3 loop is CASSKRDRGRANYGYTF. The CDR3 nucleotides are TGTGCCAGCAGCAAGCGGGACAGGGGACGAGCTAACTATGGCTACACCTTC.

The V and J genes are TRBV6-1 and TRBJ1-2; 10 bases map to TRBD1. Germline V gives CDR1 MNHNS, CDR2 SASEGT. J gave up 4 bases and V 1 base, and 15 bases lay outside the gene matches. The CDR3 runs 19 residues. The CDR3 loop is CASSEGRTFDRGRGYGYTF. CDR3 in DNA: TGTGCCAGCAGTGAAGGGAGAACCTTTGACAGGGGGCGAGGCTATGGCTACACCTTC.

Ten or more counts support this clonotype. V gene TRBV28 combines with J gene TRBJ1-1, with D perhaps TRBD1 (6 bases). Between the trimmed V and J ends, which lost 2 bases and 7 bases, there was a span of 17 bases. Germline CDR1 reads MDHEN; CDR2 reads SYDVKM. This CDR3 has 15 residues. This CDR3 is CASSLNTGKIDEAFF. CDR3 nucleotides: TGTGCCAGCAGTTTAAACACAGGGAAAATCGATGAAGCTTTCTTT.

The chain has TRBV6-1 and TRBJ2-7; 7 nucleotides line up with TRBD2. This CDR3 spans 14 amino acids. The germline gives CDR1 MNHNS, CDR2 SASEGT. The J segment lost 2 bases and the V segment lost 9 bases, leaving 10 bases of the junction unmatched. CDR3 amino acids: CASGRGGSAYEQYF. The CDR3 nucleotides are TGTGCCAGTGGCCGGGGCGGGAGTGCCTACGAGCAGTACTTC.